These 29 T cell receptor beta chains came from one sample sequenced in a study of metastatic and nonmetastatic thyroid tumors. TCRdb reanalyzed the PCR reads via MiXCR. The sample records 15,000 or so clones, about a quarter being singletons. Patients had received no treatment of any kind before thyroid surgery. The sample comprised tumor tissue. These receptors were taken from a female donor with papillary thyroid cancer or a benign thyroid nodule (not recorded which). Some clones in this sample may be carry-over from other donors' samples.

This clone has at least ten counts. The rearrangement uses TRBV13 and TRBJ2-3; TRBD1 or TRBD2 may be the D gene (5 bases each). The CDR3 consists of 13 residues. Germline V lookup: CDR1 PRHDT, CDR2 FYEKMQ (reference sequence). With 2 bases removed from V and 4 bases from J, the gap between germline ends came to 7 bases. This CDR3 reads CASSLRGADTQYF. CDR3 in DNA: TGTGCCAGCAGCTTACGGGGCGCAGATACGCAGTATTTT.

The sample holds many counts of this clone. The CDR3 here is CASSLADGRTEAFF. The CDR3 nucleotides read TGCGCCAGCAGCTTGGCGGACGGACGAACTGAAGCTTTCTTT. The chain combines TRBV5-1 with TRBJ1-1; D gene ambiguous. The ends were cut back, 0 bases at V and 5 bases at J, with 11 bases in the middle. Germline assignment: CDR1 SGHRS and CDR2 YFSETQ. This CDR3 spans 14 amino acids.

This clone was found many times. The chain recombines TRBV27 with TRBJ1-5, with TRBD1 matching 10 bases. The ends lost 6 bases at V and 2 bases at J; junction bases unmatched: 7. The CDR3 loop spans 16 amino acids. Germline assignment: CDR1 MNHEY and CDR2 SMNVEV (reference sequence). This chain's CDR3 is CASRLTGGAGNQPQHF. Here the CDR3 DNA reads TGTGCCAGCAGGCTGACAGGGGGCGCGGGCAATCAGCCCCAGCATTTT.

The V and J genes are TRBV24-1 and TRBJ2-7; a weak D match, TRBD2 (6 bases). CDR1 KGHDR and CDR2 SFDVKD come from the germline V gene. Trimming removed 3 bases at V and 5 bases at J, with 7 bases between. This CDR3 has 12 amino acids. CDR3 nucleotides: TGTGCCACCAGTGATGGGGAGGACGAGCAGTACTTC. Translated: CATSDGEDEQYF.

This clone was counted ten times or more. V gene TRBV2 combines with J gene TRBJ1-1, with a weak D call TRBD1 (5 bases). Deletions cut 1 base from V and 7 bases from J, with 16 bases between. Per the germline V gene, CDR1 is SNHLY and CDR2 is FYNNEI. The CDR3 has 15 amino acids. The CDR3 reads CASSEEVRVYGEAFF. As DNA, the CDR3 is TGTGCCAGCAGTGAAGAGGTCAGGGTATATGGTGAAGCTTTCTTT.

This clone was observed many times. CDR3 protein: CASSLDGRNYGYTF. CDR3 nucleotides: TGTGCCAGCAGCTTAGATGGCAGGAACTATGGCTACACCTTC. The rearrangement joins TRBV7-2 to TRBJ1-2; D is uncertain. The CDR3 is 14 residues long. Per the germline V gene, CDR1 is SGHTA and CDR2 is FQGNSA. V lost 1 base, J lost 2 bases, and 8 bases lay in between.

The sample holds many counts of this clone. The rearrangement links TRBV7-9 to TRBJ2-1, with TRBD2 identical over 16 bases. V lost 3 bases to trimming and J lost 8 bases; unmatched junction nucleotides: 4. CDR1 and CDR2 (germline): SEHNR, FQNEAQ (reference sequence). The CDR3 loop spans 16 amino acids. The DNA of the CDR3 is TGTGCCAGCAGCTTGGGACTAGCGGGAGGGTTTTATGAGCAGTTCTTC. Protein: CASSLGLAGGFYEQFF.

This clone was detected many times. The chain combines TRBV19 with TRBJ1-1; no reliable D call. This CDR3 spans 13 amino acids. V was clipped by 3 bases and J by 3 bases, with 8 bases between them. Germline CDR1 reads LNHDA; CDR2 reads SQIVND (reference sequence). The CDR3 loop reads CASSMGGDTEAFF. The CDR3 DNA reads TGTGCCAGTAGTATGGGTGGGGACACTGAAGCTTTCTTT.

This clone was counted ten times or more. J is TRBJ1-1 and V is TRBV29-1; D is ambiguous. The ends were cut back, 5 bases at V and 1 base at J, with 8 bases in the middle. This CDR3 region has 12 residues. Germline CDR1 reads SQVTM; CDR2 reads ANQGSEA. The CDR3 loop is CSVSGRNTEAFF. CDR3 sequence (DNA): TGCAGCGTTAGCGGGAGGAACACTGAAGCTTTCTTT. Together with reference TRBV29-1 and TRBJ1-1, the CDR3 gives the full variable domain: SAVISQKPSRDICQRGTSLTIQCQVDSQVTMMFWYRQQPGQSLTLIATANQGSEATYESGFVIDKFPISRPNLTFSTLTVSNMSPEDSSIYLCSVSGRNTEAFFGQGTRLTVV.

This clone was detected ten times or more. This chain links TRBV19 with TRBJ2-1, with D maybe TRBD2 (5 bases). The CDR3 has 15 residues. Looked up from germline, CDR1 is LNHDA and CDR2 is SQIVND (reference sequence). The ends were cut back, 5 bases at V and 0 bases at J, with 11 bases in the middle. CDR3: CASSPDGLSYNEQFF. CDR3 nucleotides: TGTGCCAGTAGTCCCGACGGACTCTCCTACAATGAGCAGTTCTTC.

Of note for this clone: One end of the junction varies from germline; a read error may be responsible. The chain couples TRBV20-1 to TRBJ2-5; D not certain. Germline V gene sequence: CDR1 DFQATT, CDR2 SNEGSKA (reference sequence). The CDR3 contains 12 residues. The CDR3 is CSVEPDGETQHF. Here the CDR3 DNA reads TGCAGTGTCGAACCGGACGGAGAGACCCAGCACTTC.

The V and J genes are TRBV30 and TRBJ2-7; D ambiguous. The CDR3 spans 14 residues. Between the trimmed V and J ends, which lost 2 bases and 5 bases, there was a span of 16 bases. The germline CDR1 and CDR2 sequences are GTSNPN and SVGIG (reference sequence). CDR3 bases: TGTGCCTGGAGTATCCCCGCTAGTGGGGACGAGCAGTACTTC. This gives the protein CAWSIPASGDEQYF.

This clone was picked up a small number of times. The V call is TRBV6-5, the J call TRBJ1-3, with D hard to call. Germline CDR1 is MNHEY and CDR2 is SVGAGI. The V gene lost 4 bases and the J gene lost 0 bases, with 7 bases spanning the gap. The CDR3 totals 14 residues. DNA of the CDR3: TGTGCCAGCAGTTCCCCAGCCTCTGGAAACACCATATATTTT. Translation: CASSSPASGNTIYF.

The table lists this clone with a few counts. This clone may be a read error of a much larger clone one base away. The chain joins TRBV28 to TRBJ2-5; weak D call: TRBD2 (6 bases). The CDR3 totals 12 residues. In germline, CDR1 is MDHEN, CDR2 SYDVKM. Trimming cost V 7 bases and J 5 bases, with 11 bases left between them. The CDR3 loop reads CASIDGGETQYF. DNA of the CDR3: TGTGCCAGCATCGACGGAGGGGAGACCCAGTACTTC.

V gene TRBV11-2 combines with J gene TRBJ2-1; 8 nucleotides align to TRBD2. Trimming removed 3 bases from V and 1 base from J; junction bases left unmatched: 8. The V gene's germline CDR1 is SGHAT and CDR2 FQNNGV. The CDR3 has 17 residues. As DNA, the CDR3 is TGTGCCAGCAGCTTGGGACTAGATAAACGATCCTACAATGAGCAGTTCTTC. Protein product: CASSLGLDKRSYNEQFF.

A few counts support this clone. This may arise from a read error, as a much more abundant clone is one base away. V gene TRBV5-6 combines with J gene TRBJ1-5, with a weak D call TRBD1 (5 bases). This CDR3 has 12 amino acids. CDR1 is SGHDT, CDR2 YYEEEE, per germline. The CDR3 sequence: CASILVGEPQHF. The CDR3 DNA is TGTGCCAGCATCTTGGTGGGGGAACCCCAGCATTTT.

In its sample, this clone was seen a few times. The genes are TRBV28 and TRBJ1-2; D is ambiguous. CDR3 length equals 14 residues. Germline V gene lookup returns CDR1 MDHEN and CDR2 SYDVKM. Trimming removed 5 bases from V and 8 bases from J, with 18 bases in between. The CDR3 DNA is TGTGCCAGCAGTCCCTACCACGCACTGACCGGCTACACCTTC. Amino acid sequence: CASSPYHALTGYTF.

This clone was picked up many times. The CDR3 nucleotides are TGTGCCAGCAGTTACGGGACTAGCTCCCCCTCCTACAATGAGCAGTTCTTC. Residues: CASSYGTSSPSYNEQFF. This rearrangement joins TRBV6-5 to TRBJ2-1; the match to TRBD2 covers 9 bases. This CDR3 has 17 residues. The germline CDR1 and CDR2 sequences are MNHEY and SVGAGI. V gave up 2 bases and J gave up 0 bases; unmatched junction bases: 5.

This chain connects TRBV11-2 to TRBJ2-5; D unclear. The germline V gene has CDR1 SGHAT and CDR2 FQNNGV. The V end lost 5 bases, the J end lost 4 bases, and 14 bases lay between the germline ends. This CDR3 region has 14 residues. The CDR3 loop reads CASSTVGWGETQYF. DNA of the CDR3: TGTGCCAGCAGCACCGTCGGGTGGGGAGAGACCCAGTACTTC.

V is TRBV7-6 and J is TRBJ2-1; the D gene is possibly TRBD2 (6 bases). Trimming pared 1 base from V and 10 bases from J, leaving 20 bases between. The CDR3 is 16 residues long. Looked up from germline, CDR1 is SGHVS and CDR2 is FNYEAQ. The CDR3 reads CASSLVVTRKDREQFF. As DNA, the CDR3 is TGTGCCAGCAGCTTAGTTGTGACTAGGAAGGACCGCGAGCAGTTCTTC.

This clone occurred many times. The J gene is TRBJ2-7, the V gene TRBV19; 7 nucleotides agree with TRBD1. Trimming took 4 bases from V and 3 from J; bases not matched to a gene: 6. CDR3 length: 14 amino acids. Germline values: CDR1 LNHDA, CDR2 SQIVND (reference sequence). In DNA form, the CDR3 reads TGTGCCAGTAGTAGCCGGGACAGCGACTACGAGCAGTACTTC. It encodes CASSSRDSDYEQYF.

The table lists this clone with a few counts. As the CDR3 is not closed by the conserved phenylalanine or tryptophan, this likely results from a read error. The DNA is omitted, as the CDR3 cannot be located on it reliably, and the CDR3 follows TCRdb's listing. V gene TRBV24-1 combines with J gene TRBJ2-3. The germline V gene encodes CDR1 KGHDR and CDR2 SFDVKD. The CDR3 is 14 amino acids long, termini counted. CDR3: CATSDLGRANTRYS.

This clone was seen ten or more times. The chain joins TRBV12-3 or TRBV12-4 to TRBJ1-1; D call uncertain. CDR3 length: 9 residues. V was clipped by 3 bases and J by 10 bases, with 3 bases between them. CDR3 in amino acids: CASSLRAFF. The CDR3 DNA reads TGTGCCAGCAGTTTGAGAGCTTTCTTT.

The rearrangement links TRBV20-1 to TRBJ1-2; D unclear. The ends were cut back, 4 bases at V and 7 bases at J, with 19 bases in the middle. The CDR3 loop spans 14 amino acids. Germline V lookup: CDR1 DFQATT, CDR2 SNEGSKA (reference sequence). The CDR3 sequence is CSAIPLEYSGGYTF. CDR3 bases: TGCAGTGCTATTCCGCTAGAGTATTCGGGTGGCTACACCTTC.

This clone came up many times. CDR3 region: CASSLGVDRAEQYF. CDR3 coding DNA: TGTGCCAGCAGTTTAGGGGTGGATCGTGCCGAGCAGTACTTC. The rearrangement links TRBV12-3 or TRBV12-4 to TRBJ2-7, with no clear D. Trimming took 1 base from V and 6 from J, leaving 13 bases between them. CDR3 length: 14 residues.

The V and J genes are TRBV10-3 and TRBJ2-3, with D hard to call. The ends were cut back, 4 bases at V and 1 base at J, with 12 bases in the middle. The CDR3 sequence is 15 residues long. Germline assignment: CDR1 ENHRY and CDR2 SYGVKD. This CDR3 is CAISAQRSGTDTQYF. CDR3 nucleotides: TGTGCCATCAGTGCACAGAGGTCAGGCACAGATACGCAGTATTTT.

The rearrangement links TRBV12-3 or TRBV12-4 to TRBJ2-3; maybe TRBD2 (5 bases). This CDR3 contains 15 residues. Trimming took 6 bases from V and 4 from J, leaving 17 bases between them. CDR3 sequence: CASSPPGFSPDTQYF. The DNA of the CDR3 is TGTGCCAGCAGCCCCCCGGGGTTTTCCCCAGATACGCAGTATTTT.

This clone was picked up many times. This rearrangement joins TRBV6-1 to TRBJ2-3, with D perhaps matching TRBD1 (7 bases). Germline-derived CDR1 and CDR2 are MNHNS and SASEGT. Trimming took off 4 bases at V and 3 bases at J, with 17 bases between the two ends. The CDR3 is 16 residues long. The CDR3 loop is CASSGRSGGGTDTQYF. The DNA for the CDR3 is TGTGCCAGCAGTGGCCGCTCAGGGGGAGGTACAGATACGCAGTATTTT.

This clone was detected only a few times. This chain uses TRBV6-5 with TRBJ2-1, with D possibly being TRBD1 (5 bases). This CDR3 is 13 amino acids long. Trimming stripped 4 bases from V and 4 bases from J, with 8 bases between. Germline V gives CDR1 MNHEY, CDR2 SVGAGI. The CDR3 coding sequence is TGTGCCAGCAGTTCAGGGATTTACAATGAGCAGTTCTTC. The encoded protein is CASSSGIYNEQFF.